The sequence of this T cell receptor beta chain was determined in a study of graft-versus-host responses after intestinal transplantation. Study-level information: Recipients across the board were started on anti-thymocyte globulin induction, then kept on tacrolimus and steroids for about 3 years.

Overall study findings and caveats: The recipient marrow held GvH clones, and some of them showed up first in ileum or blood. Subjects displaying graft-donor T cell macrochimerism possessed elevated graft-versus-host to host-versus-graft clonal ratios inside allografts.

The method was immunoSEQ multiplex PCR; TCRdb's version includes in-frame clones alone and lacks a portion of them. The sample lists about 78,000 clones, around 90% occurring once. As for this clone: Its antigen is unidentified.

Specimen: unstimulated CD8+ T cells sorted from spleen or lymph node cells, collected before transplant. This clonotype was obtained from a human donor who was the organ donor for an intestinal transplant.

CDR3 coding DNA: TGTGCCAGCAGTCTAGGACAGGTTTCGAACACTGAAGCTTTCTTT. Translation: CASSLGQVSNTEAFF. This chain joins TRBV5-5 and TRBJ1-1, with 7 positions matching TRBD1. CDR3 length: 15 residues. J lost 1 base, V lost 5 bases, and 8 bases had no gene match. Germline lookup yields CDR1 SGHKS and CDR2 YYEKEE (reference sequence).